One sample yielded the 7 T cell receptor beta chains listed below, sequenced in a study of vaccination and CD4 T cells after COVID-19. Time point given: late sampling 161 to 241 days after vaccination in three convalescent patients. Each CDR3 protein is one row after TCRdb ran MiXCR on the PCR reads. This sample yields about 28,000 distinct CDR3 sequences, of which over 40% are seen a single time; around 5.5% belongs to the top ten. This material consisted of CD4+ T cells from blood, taken about 7 months after SARS-CoV-2 vaccination. The receptors here all came from a human donor who had recovered from COVID-19.

The chain recombines TRBV6-1 with TRBJ2-6; D unclear. CDR3 length: 15 residues. V was cut by 5 bases and J by 2 bases, with 10 bases left in between. CDR1 MNHNS and CDR2 SASEGT come from the germline V gene. The CDR3 spells CASSNGSPGANVLTF. CDR3 DNA: TGTGCCAGCAGTAACGGGTCTCCTGGGGCCAACGTCCTGACTTTC.

The gene calls are TRBV21-1 and TRBJ1-1; the table's D call TRBD1 went unverified against the DNA. TRBV21-1 is a pseudogene segment. There are 15 residues in the CDR3. The CDR3 sequence: CASSKAQGPNTEAFF. The CDR3 DNA sequence: TGTGCCAGCAGCAAAGCGCAGGGGCCGAACACTGAAGCTTTCTTT.

The chain has TRBV6-1 and TRBJ2-3; tentatively, D is TRBD1 (5 bases). The V gene's germline CDR1 is MNHNS and CDR2 SASEGT. The V end lost 7 bases, the J end lost 4 bases, and 12 bases lay between the germline ends. This CDR3 has 13 residues. The CDR3 sequence: CASTQGFPDTQYF. CDR3 sequence (DNA): TGTGCCAGCACCCAGGGTTTTCCAGATACGCAGTATTTT.

The chain couples TRBV7-9 to TRBJ1-6; D is uncertain. The CDR3 loop spans 12 amino acids. Trimming left V 3 bases short and J 7 bases short, with 4 bases between. Germline CDR1 reads SEHNR; CDR2 reads FQNEAQ (reference sequence). CDR3: CASSFGNSPLHF. CDR3 nucleotides: TGTGCCAGCAGCTTCGGGAATTCACCCCTCCACTTT.

The chain uses TRBV12-3 or TRBV12-4 and TRBJ1-3, with no clear D. The CDR3 extends over 14 amino acids. V was pared by 6 bases and J by 1 base, with 10 bases between. The CDR3: CASREWGSGNTIYF. Written as DNA, the CDR3 is TGTGCCAGCAGGGAGTGGGGATCTGGAAACACCATATATTTT.

This chain connects TRBV6-1 to TRBJ2-3; D gene uncertain. The germline gives CDR1 MNHNS, CDR2 SASEGT. The germline V and J ends were trimmed by 1 base and 5 bases, with 13 bases remaining between them. The CDR3 loop spans 15 amino acids. CDR3 bases: TGTGCCAGCAGTGAAGGCCCGGGTGTGATAGATACGCAGTATTTT. It encodes CASSEGPGVIDTQYF.

The rearrangement joins TRBV20-1 to TRBJ2-7; a possible D gene is TRBD2 (5 bases). Trimming cost V 5 bases and J 2 bases, with 19 bases left between them. This CDR3 contains 15 residues. Per the germline V gene, CDR1 is DFQATT and CDR2 is SNEGSKA (reference sequence). This CDR3 reads CSASNTGEITYEQYF. CDR3 DNA: TGCAGTGCTTCAAATACCGGGGAGATCACCTACGAGCAGTACTTC.